The 20 T cell receptor beta chains below all came from one sample that was sequenced in a study of T cells expressing NK-cell markers. TCRdb re-analyzed the 5' RACE reads; it lists each CDR3 protein once, without DNA. Here the sample table reports about 150,000 distinct CDR3 sequences. Sample: blood T cells: a sorted CD56 or NKG2C T cell subset, CD4+ or CD8+ T cells, or bulk PBMC T cells (not recorded which). Every receptor here comes from a woman aged 50 to 60 in good health.

The rearrangement uses TRBV28 and TRBJ2-2; TCRdb indicates TRBD1, and absent DNA this call remains unverified. This CDR3 is built from 14 residues. The germline V gene encodes CDR1 MDHEN and CDR2 SYDVKM. CDR3: CASSQDSWAGELFF. Looking up the rest from reference TRBV28 and TRBJ2-2 gives the full variable domain: DVKVTQSSRYLVKRTGEKVFLECVQDMDHENMFWYRQDPGLGLRLIYFSYDVKMKEKGDIPEGYSVSREKKERFSLILESASTNQTSMYLCASSQDSWAGELFFGEGSRLTVL.

The CDR3 region is CASSLLAGVGTDTQYF. The rearrangement uses TRBV27 and TRBJ2-3; TCRdb's D gene call, TRBD2, goes unchecked for lack of DNA. This CDR3 has 16 amino acids. Per germline, CDR1 MNHEY and CDR2 SMNVEV (reference sequence).

The J gene is TRBJ2-3, the V gene TRBV11-2; TCRdb calls TRBD2, which cannot be checked without DNA. The CDR3 loop spans 12 amino acids. Germline-derived CDR1 and CDR2 are SGHAT and FQNNGV. The CDR3 reads CAGLGPEDTQYF.

The chain joins TRBV5-1 to TRBJ2-1. The CDR3 extends over 16 amino acids. The germline V gene has CDR1 SGHRS and CDR2 YFSETQ. CDR3: CASSLGSPSSYNEQFF.

The chain links TRBV7-2 to TRBJ2-2. CDR1 is SGHTA and CDR2 is FQGNSA in the germline V gene. The CDR3 has 16 amino acids. CDR3 residues: CASSLWIPANTGELFF.

The chain combines TRBV5-1 with TRBJ2-7; TCRdb returns TRBD2, unconfirmable since there is no DNA. The CDR3 length is 18 residues. The V gene's germline CDR1 is SGHRS and CDR2 YFSETQ. This CDR3 is CASSLNPREGRDYYEQYF.

The rearrangement joins TRBV5-6 to TRBJ2-7; the TCRdb D gene call, TRBD1, has no DNA to confirm it. CDR1 SGHDT and CDR2 YYEEEE come from the germline V gene. The CDR3 is 12 residues long. This chain's CDR3 is CASSGQAYEQYF.

The chain employs TRBV27 and TRBJ2-1; the D gene TCRdb calls, TRBD1, cannot be checked with no DNA. Germline values: CDR1 MNHEY, CDR2 SMNVEV (reference sequence). CDR3 length: 12 residues. CDR3 amino acids: CASSLGNRQQFF.

The genes are TRBV12-3 or TRBV12-4 and TRBJ2-1; without DNA, the TCRdb call of TRBD2 cannot be checked. This CDR3 contains 12 residues. CDR3 protein: CASSATGNFEFF.

The chain couples TRBV6-5 to TRBJ2-5; the D call from TCRdb, TRBD1, cannot be confirmed without DNA. Germline loops: CDR1 MNHEY, CDR2 SVGAGI. The CDR3 spans 13 residues. This CDR3 reads CATTGLGGETQYF.

The chain couples TRBV24-1 to TRBJ2-3; the D gene TCRdb calls, TRBD1, cannot be checked with no DNA. Germline CDR1 and CDR2: KGHDR and SFDVKD. The CDR3 consists of 16 residues. Here the CDR3 reads CATSEHRDRYTDTQYF.

The chain is built from TRBV11-1 and TRBJ2-7; the TCRdb D gene call, TRBD1, has no DNA to confirm it. The V gene's germline CDR1 is SGHAT and CDR2 FQDESV (reference sequence). The CDR3 length is 13 residues. CDR3 sequence reads: CASGQGKGYEQYF.

This sequence joins TRBV4-1 and TRBJ2-1; TCRdb returns TRBD2, unconfirmable since there is no DNA. There are 15 residues in the CDR3. The germline V gene encodes CDR1 MGHRA and CDR2 YSYEKL. The CDR3 sequence: CASSPLAGSYNEQFF.

V usage is TRBV4-1 and J usage is TRBJ2-3; TCRdb's assignment of TRBD1 cannot be checked, as there is no DNA. Germline values: CDR1 MGHRA, CDR2 YSYEKL. This CDR3 comprises 21 residues. The CDR3 sequence is CASSQEGDSTNVFISTDTQYF.

The chain joins TRBV6-5 to TRBJ2-3; with no DNA, the TCRdb D assignment of TRBD1 cannot be verified. CDR1 is MNHEY, CDR2 SVGAGI, per germline. CDR3 size: 15 residues. The chain's CDR3 is CASGVWGRDTDTQYF.

The rearrangement joins TRBV12-3 or TRBV12-4 to TRBJ2-1. The CDR3 loop spans 15 amino acids. CDR3 in amino acids: CASSYGEWTYNEQFF.

The CDR3 region is CAWSVLGTGRDEQFF. The chain is built from TRBV30 and TRBJ2-1; TCRdb calls TRBD1, which cannot be checked without DNA. This CDR3 comprises 15 residues. Germline values: CDR1 GTSNPN, CDR2 SVGIG (reference sequence). Full variable domain (outside the CDR3, taken from reference TRBV30 and TRBJ2-1): SQTIHQWPATLVQPVGSPLSLECTVEGTSNPNLYWYRQAAGRGLQLLFYSVGIGQISSEVPQNLSASRPQDRQFILSSKKLLLSDSGFYLCAWSVLGTGRDEQFFGPGTRLTVL.

The J gene is TRBJ2-5, the V gene TRBV12-3 or TRBV12-4; TCRdb lists TRBD1, though no DNA is available to test this call. This CDR3 region has 15 residues. CDR3 sequence reads: CASSFGQGARETQYF.

The CDR3 protein is CATKKLDTGELFF. The chain recombines TRBV24-1 with TRBJ2-2. This CDR3 has 13 amino acids. Germline V lookup: CDR1 KGHDR, CDR2 SFDVKD.

The V call is TRBV4-1, the J call TRBJ2-7. In germline, CDR1 is MGHRA, CDR2 YSYEKL. The CDR3 has 14 amino acids. The CDR3 loop reads CASSQVGYEDEQYF.